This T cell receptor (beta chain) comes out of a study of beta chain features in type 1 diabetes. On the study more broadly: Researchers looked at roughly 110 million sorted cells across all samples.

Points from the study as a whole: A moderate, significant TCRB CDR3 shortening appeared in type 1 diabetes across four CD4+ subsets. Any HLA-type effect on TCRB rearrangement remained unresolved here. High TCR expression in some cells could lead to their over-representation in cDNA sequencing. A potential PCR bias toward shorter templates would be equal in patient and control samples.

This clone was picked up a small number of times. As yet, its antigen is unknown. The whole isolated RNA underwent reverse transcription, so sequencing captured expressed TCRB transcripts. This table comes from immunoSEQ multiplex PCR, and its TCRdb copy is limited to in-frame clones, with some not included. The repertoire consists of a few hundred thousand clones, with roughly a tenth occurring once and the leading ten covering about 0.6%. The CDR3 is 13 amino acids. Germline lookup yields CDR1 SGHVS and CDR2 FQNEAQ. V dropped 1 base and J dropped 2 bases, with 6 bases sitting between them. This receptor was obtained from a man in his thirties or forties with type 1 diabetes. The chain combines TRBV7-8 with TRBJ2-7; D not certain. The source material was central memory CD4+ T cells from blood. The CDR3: CASSLEVTYEQYF. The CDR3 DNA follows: TGTGCCAGCAGCTTAGAGGTAACCTACGAGCAGTACTTC. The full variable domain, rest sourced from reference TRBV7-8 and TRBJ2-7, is GAGVSQSPRYKVAKRGQDVALRCDPISGHVSLFWYQQALGQGPEFLTYFQNEAQLDKSGLPSDRFFAERPEGSVSTLKIQRTQQEDSAVYLCASSLEVTYEQYFGPGTRLTVT.